This TCR beta chain comes out of a study of blood T cell repertoires in COVID-19. Study-level information: Acute and convalescent COVID-19 specimens originated in the United States, Italy and Spain. T cells, B-cell-depleted T cells, or PBMCs provided the cDNA or gDNA that served as material.

Methods used by the authors: Amplification of reference gene primers provided the estimated nucleated cell counts. Clones were sequenced by immunoSEQ multiplex PCR, and TCRdb holds only the in-frame ones, with some missing. V and J calls and clone size are given by that table; D and trimming were obtained from the DNA. Of around 250,000 clones detected, roughly 80% appear once; the ten largest clones hold approximately 4.7%. This clone was observed once. The CDR3 has 19 residues. The junction had 15 bases not matched to a gene; V was cut back by 0 bases and J by 4 bases. Germline V gene data show CDR1 as LGHNA and CDR2 as YNFKEQ.

Material for sequencing was peripheral blood. V and J are TRBV4-2 and TRBJ1-2; 9 bases align to TRBD1. The source of this sequence is a man aged 50 to 59 with active or convalescent COVID-19. The CDR3 coding sequence is TGTGCCAGCAGCCAAGATCTATCGGGACAGGGTTCCCTTTTCTATGGCTACACCTTC. This codes for CASSQDLSGQGSLFYGYTF.